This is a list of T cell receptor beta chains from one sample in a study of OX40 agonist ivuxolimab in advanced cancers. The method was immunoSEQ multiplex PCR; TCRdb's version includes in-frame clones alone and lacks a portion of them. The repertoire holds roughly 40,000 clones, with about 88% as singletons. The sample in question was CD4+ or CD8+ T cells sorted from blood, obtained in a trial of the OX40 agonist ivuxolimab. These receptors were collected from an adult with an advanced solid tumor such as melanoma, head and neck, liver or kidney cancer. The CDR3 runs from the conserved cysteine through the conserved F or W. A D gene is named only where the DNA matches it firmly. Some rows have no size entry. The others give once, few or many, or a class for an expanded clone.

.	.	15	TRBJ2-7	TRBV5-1	CASSPPPLAAGEQYF	TGCGCCAGCAGCCCCCCTCCGCTCGCTGCGGGGGAGCAGTACTTC
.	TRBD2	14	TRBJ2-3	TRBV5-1	CASSLGGAADTQYF	TGCGCCAGCAGCCTGGGAGGGGCGGCAGATACGCAGTATTTT
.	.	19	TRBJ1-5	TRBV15	CATSRSSSWELGSNQPQHF	TGTGCCACCAGCAGATCATCATCTTGGGAGTTGGGGAGCAATCAGCCCCAGCATTTT
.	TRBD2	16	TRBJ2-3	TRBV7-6	CASSLPQRERTDTQYF	TGTGCCAGCAGCTTACCACAGCGGGAGAGAACAGATACGCAGTATTTT
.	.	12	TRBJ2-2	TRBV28	CASSLYSGELFF	TGTGCCAGCAGTTTATACTCCGGGGAGCTGTTTTTT
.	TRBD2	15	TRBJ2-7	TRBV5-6	CASRNSGRNLYEQYF	TGTGCCAGCAGGAATAGCGGGAGGAACCTCTACGAGCAGTACTTC
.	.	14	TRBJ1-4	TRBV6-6	CASSPRVTNEKLFF	TGTGCCAGCAGCCCCAGGGTTACTAATGAAAAACTGTTTTTT
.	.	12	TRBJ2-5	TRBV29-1	CSGRGGGETQYF	TGCAGCGGAAGGGGAGGAGGGGAGACCCAGTACTTC
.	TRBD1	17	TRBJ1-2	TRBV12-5	CASGLDLGTGSNYGYTF	TGTGCTAGTGGTTTGGACCTTGGGACAGGTTCCAACTATGGCTACACCTTC
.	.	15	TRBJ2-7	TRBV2	CASSDLGSVYYEQYF	TGTGCCAGCAGTGATTTGGGGTCGGTGTACTACGAGCAGTACTTC
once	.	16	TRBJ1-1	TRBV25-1	CASRGSVTGWNTEAFF	TGTGCCAGCAGGGGATCGGTGACTGGTTGGAACACTGAAGCTTTCTTT
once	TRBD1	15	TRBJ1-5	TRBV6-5	CASTPGQGNFGPQHF	TGTGCCAGCACCCCCGGACAGGGCAACTTTGGGCCCCAGCATTTT
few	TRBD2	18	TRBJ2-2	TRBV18	CASSPALTSGSNTGELFF	TGTGCCAGCTCACCAGCCCTAACTAGCGGGAGTAACACCGGGGAGCTGTTTTTT
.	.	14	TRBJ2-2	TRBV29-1	CSAGEFLNTGELFF	TGCAGCGCCGGAGAGTTCTTGAACACCGGGGAGCTGTTTTTT
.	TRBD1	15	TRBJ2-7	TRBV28	CASSQKDRGKYEQYF	TGTGCCAGCAGTCAGAAGGACAGGGGGAAATACGAGCAGTACTTC
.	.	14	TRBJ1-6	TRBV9	CASSVAGVSSPLHF	TGTGCCAGCAGCGTAGCAGGGGTTAGTTCACCCCTCCACTTT
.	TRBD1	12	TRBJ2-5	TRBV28	CASTTGGETQYF	TGTGCCAGCACGACAGGGGGAGAGACCCAGTACTTC
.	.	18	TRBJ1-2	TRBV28	CASSTSPGRKVQGYGYTF	TGTGCCAGCAGCACCTCTCCCGGACGGAAAGTTCAGGGATATGGCTACACCTTC
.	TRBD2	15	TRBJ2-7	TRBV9	CASSPEGGVGYEQYF	TGTGCCAGCAGCCCAGAGGGAGGGGTAGGGTACGAGCAGTACTTC
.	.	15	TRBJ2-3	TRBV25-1	CASSLGQGGADTQYF	TGTGCCAGCAGTCTCGGACAGGGAGGGGCAGATACGCAGTATTTT
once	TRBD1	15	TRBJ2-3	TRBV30	CASMGQGLRTDTQYF	TGTGCCTCCATGGGACAGGGCCTTCGCACAGATACGCAGTATTTT
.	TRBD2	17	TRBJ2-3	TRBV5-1	CASSLEGLAGYTDTQYF	TGCGCCAGCAGCTTGGAGGGGCTAGCGGGTTACACAGATACGCAGTATTTT
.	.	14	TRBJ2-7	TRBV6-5	CASRRPGPIDEQYF	TGTGCCAGCAGACGGCCGGGCCCGATCGACGAGCAGTACTTC
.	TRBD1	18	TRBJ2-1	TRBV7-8	CASSQGRGTGRTFNEQFF	TGTGCCAGCAGCCAGGGTCGCGGGACAGGCCGGACTTTCAATGAGCAGTTCTTC
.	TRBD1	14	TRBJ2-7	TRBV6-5	CASSTQGSSYEQYF	TGTGCCAGCAGCACACAGGGGAGCTCCTACGAGCAGTACTTC
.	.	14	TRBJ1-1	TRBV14	CASSHGGVHTEAFF	TGTGCCAGCAGCCATGGCGGCGTGCACACTGAAGCTTTCTTT
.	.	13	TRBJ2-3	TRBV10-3	CAISVGEADTQYF	TGTGCCATCAGTGTAGGGGAGGCAGATACGCAGTATTTT
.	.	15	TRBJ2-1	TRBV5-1	CASSLGGSSYNEQFF	TGCGCCAGCAGCTTGGGCGGAAGCTCCTACAATGAGCAGTTCTTC
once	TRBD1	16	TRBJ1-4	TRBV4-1	CASSQPWTGSNEKLFF	TGCGCCAGCAGCCAGCCCTGGACAGGTAGTAATGAAAAACTGTTTTTT
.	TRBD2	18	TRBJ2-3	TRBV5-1	CASSHMGLAVTSTDTQYF	TGCGCCAGCAGCCATATGGGGCTAGCGGTTACTAGCACAGATACGCAGTATTTT
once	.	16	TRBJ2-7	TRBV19	CASSMLQGVPNDEQYF	TGTGCCAGTAGTATGCTGCAGGGTGTCCCTAATGACGAGCAGTACTTC